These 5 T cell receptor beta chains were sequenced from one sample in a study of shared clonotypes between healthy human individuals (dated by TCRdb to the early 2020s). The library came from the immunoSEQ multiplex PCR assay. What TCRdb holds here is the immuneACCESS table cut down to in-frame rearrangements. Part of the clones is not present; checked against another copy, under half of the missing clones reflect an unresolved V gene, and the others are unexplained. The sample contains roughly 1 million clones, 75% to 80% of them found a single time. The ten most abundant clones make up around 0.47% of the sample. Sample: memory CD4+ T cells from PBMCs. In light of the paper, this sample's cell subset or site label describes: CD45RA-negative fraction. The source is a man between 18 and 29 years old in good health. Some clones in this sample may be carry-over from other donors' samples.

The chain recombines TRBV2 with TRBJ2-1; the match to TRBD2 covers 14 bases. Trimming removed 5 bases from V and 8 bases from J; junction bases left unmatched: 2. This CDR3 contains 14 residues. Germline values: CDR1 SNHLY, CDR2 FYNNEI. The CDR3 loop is CASSWTSGRYEQFF. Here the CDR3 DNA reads TGTGCCAGCAGTTGGACTAGCGGGAGGTATGAGCAGTTCTTC.

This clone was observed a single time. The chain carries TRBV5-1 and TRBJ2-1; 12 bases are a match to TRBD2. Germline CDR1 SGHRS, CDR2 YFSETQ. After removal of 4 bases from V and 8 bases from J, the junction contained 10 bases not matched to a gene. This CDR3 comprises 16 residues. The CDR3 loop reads CASSARTSGIGDEQFF. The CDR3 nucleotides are TGCGCCAGCAGCGCCCGGACTAGCGGGATCGGGGATGAGCAGTTCTTC.

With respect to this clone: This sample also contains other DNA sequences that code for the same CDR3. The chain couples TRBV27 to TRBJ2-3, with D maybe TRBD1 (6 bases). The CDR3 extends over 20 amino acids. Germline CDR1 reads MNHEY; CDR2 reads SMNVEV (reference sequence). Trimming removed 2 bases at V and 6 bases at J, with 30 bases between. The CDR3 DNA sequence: TGTGCCAGCAGTTTAATCCCTTTTTCTTTAGGGGGAAAGAACACGGATACGCAGTATTTT. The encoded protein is CASSLIPFSLGGKNTDTQYF.

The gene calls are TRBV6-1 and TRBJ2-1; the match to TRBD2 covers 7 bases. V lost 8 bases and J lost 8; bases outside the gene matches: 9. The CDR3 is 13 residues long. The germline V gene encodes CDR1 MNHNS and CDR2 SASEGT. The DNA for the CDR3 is TGTGCCAGCGAACAAGCGGGGAGATATGAGCAGTTCTTC. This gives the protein CASEQAGRYEQFF.

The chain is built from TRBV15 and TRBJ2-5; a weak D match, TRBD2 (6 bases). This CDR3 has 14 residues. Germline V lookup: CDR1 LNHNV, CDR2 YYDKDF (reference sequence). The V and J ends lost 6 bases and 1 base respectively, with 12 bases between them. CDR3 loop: CATRTSGAQETQYF. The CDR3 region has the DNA TGTGCCACCAGAACCTCGGGAGCCCAAGAGACCCAGTACTTC.